A single sample gave rise to the 18 T cell receptor beta chains below, sequenced in a study of T cells in Graves' hyperthyroidism and ophthalmopathy. There were TCR beta CDR3 regions amplified from RNA transcripts. Initially, a first-round RT-PCR of the TCR CDR3 employed the HTBI primer set. TCRdb used MiXCR to reprocess the multiplex PCR reads, holding one entry per CDR3 protein. The data show about 300,000 distinct CDR3 sequences, around 19% seen once. The sample was blood. The origin of the receptors is a man aged 50 to 60 with Graves' ophthalmopathy.

The chain couples TRBV28 to TRBJ2-7; TRBD1 agrees at 9 bases. CDR1 is MDHEN, CDR2 SYDVKM, per germline. Losses at the gene ends were 5 bases for V and 2 bases for J; bases not matched to a gene: 13. CDR3 length equals 17 residues. CDR3 sequence (DNA): TGTGCCAGCAGTCACAGGGCCCCGGGACAGGGTCCCTACGAGCAGTACTTC. Translated: CASSHRAPGQGPYEQYF.

At least ten counts were recorded for this clonotype. The J gene is TRBJ2-7, the V gene TRBV18; 10 bases agree with TRBD2. Germline values: CDR1 KGHSH, CDR2 LQKENI. The CDR3 is 15 residues long. V lost 1 base, J lost 5 bases, and 5 bases stayed unmatched. Written as DNA, the CDR3 is TGTGCCAGCTCACCACAGCCTAGCGGGAGCAACGAGCAGTACTTC. Residues: CASSPQPSGSNEQYF.

CDR3 coding DNA: TGTGCCAGCAGTTCCCACACGTACGGGACAGGAAGCTCTGGAAACACCATATATTTT. Translated: CASSSHTYGTGSSGNTIYF. The chain joins TRBV6-5 to TRBJ1-3, with 8 positions matching TRBD1. Germline values: CDR1 MNHEY, CDR2 SVGAGI. J lost 0 bases, V lost 4 bases, and 14 bases had no gene match. This CDR3 spans 19 amino acids.

This clonotype was counted between two and nine times. One end of the junction varies from germline; a read error may be responsible. The chain uses TRBV2 and TRBJ2-3, with TRBD2 identical over 7 bases. The CDR3 is 15 residues long. The germline V gene encodes CDR1 SNHLY and CDR2 FYNNEI. The CDR3 is CSSSFGGSPPDTQYF. The DNA for the CDR3 is TGTTCCAGCTCTTTCGGCGGGAGCCCCCCGGATACGCAGTATTTT.

This clonotype was detected ten times or more. V is TRBV5-1 and J is TRBJ2-5; 9 positions agree with TRBD1. CDR1 and CDR2 from the germline V gene are SGHRS and YFSETQ. This CDR3 has 16 amino acids. V shed 0 bases, J shed 6 bases, and the junction held 9 bases outside the gene matches. CDR3 nucleotide sequence: TGCGCCAGCAGCTTGGCCCGGACAGGGGCGGTGAAGACCCAGTACTTC. Translating gives CASSLARTGAVKTQYF.

This clonotype has ten or more counts. The J gene is TRBJ2-1, the V gene TRBV18; 7 bases fit TRBD2. The J segment lost 7 bases and the V segment lost 2 bases, leaving 8 bases of the junction unmatched. This CDR3 spans 15 amino acids. CDR1 is KGHSH and CDR2 is LQKENI in the germline V gene. The CDR3 here is CASSPALAVSNEQFF. CDR3 DNA sequence: TGTGCCAGCTCACCAGCGCTAGCGGTCTCGAATGAGCAGTTCTTC.

In this sample, this clonotype turned up a few times. This chain uses TRBV7-3 with TRBJ2-3, with D tentatively TRBD1 (7 bases). Germline V gives CDR1 SGHTA, CDR2 FQGTGA. The CDR3 is 15 amino acids. The ends were cut back, 2 bases at V and 3 bases at J, with 12 bases in the middle. The CDR3: CASSLQGGWTDTQYF. Written as DNA, the CDR3 is TGTGCCAGCAGCTTACAGGGGGGCTGGACAGATACGCAGTATTTT.

The chain joins TRBV6-1 to TRBJ1-1; TRBD1 might be the D (5 bases). There are 11 residues in the CDR3. The V gene lost 7 bases and the J gene lost 6 bases, with 9 bases spanning the gap. The germline V gene encodes CDR1 MNHNS and CDR2 SASEGT. The CDR3 protein is CASNRGAEAFF. The CDR3 DNA reads as TGTGCCAGCAATCGAGGGGCTGAAGCTTTCTTT.

This sequence joins TRBV7-9 and TRBJ2-1, with TRBD2 as a possible D gene (6 bases). Looked up from germline, CDR1 is SEHNR and CDR2 is FQNEAQ (reference sequence). The CDR3 sequence is 15 residues long. V shed 3 bases and J shed 8 bases, with 17 bases lying between them. The CDR3 loop is CASSLAGTPGDEQFF. For the CDR3, the DNA is TGTGCCAGCAGCTTGGCCGGGACTCCCGGCGATGAGCAGTTCTTC.

Here the CDR3 DNA reads TGCAGCGTTGGCGGAACTAGCGGAATAGATACGCAGTATTTT. As protein: CSVGGTSGIDTQYF. The J gene is TRBJ2-3, the V gene TRBV29-1; 8 nucleotides agree with TRBD2. Looked up from germline, CDR1 is SQVTM and CDR2 is ANQGSEA. V was clipped by 4 bases and J by 5 bases; unmatched bases: 8. This CDR3 is 14 amino acids long.

For this clonotype: Being one base from a much bigger clone, this may be a read error. CDR3 sequence reads: CSVRQGASGSEQYF. CDR3 nucleotides: TGCAGCGTGAGACAGGGGGCTAGCGGATCCGAGCAGTACTTC. The chain joins TRBV29-1 to TRBJ2-7; 10 nucleotides line up with TRBD1. The junction had 11 bases not matched to a gene; V was cut back by 6 bases and J by 6 bases. CDR3 length: 14 residues. CDR1 is SQVTM, CDR2 ANQGSEA, per germline.

The rearrangement joins TRBV24-1 to TRBJ2-3; 10 positions agree with TRBD2. Germline V gene sequence: CDR1 KGHDR, CDR2 SFDVKD. After removal of 5 bases from V and 0 bases from J, the junction contained 13 bases not matched to a gene. This CDR3 has 19 residues. CDR3 in amino acids: CATSVPQRLAGVSTDTQYF. The CDR3 nucleotides read TGTGCCACCAGTGTCCCTCAACGGCTAGCGGGAGTCAGCACAGATACGCAGTATTTT.

The chain uses TRBV5-4 and TRBJ2-1, with D perhaps being TRBD1 or TRBD2 (5 bases each). CDR3 length: 13 amino acids. Per the germline V gene, CDR1 is SGHNT and CDR2 is YYREEE (reference sequence). The V and J ends lost 4 bases and 8 bases respectively, with 13 bases between them. The CDR3 bases are TGTGCCAGCAGCAATACTAGGGGTGATGAGCAGTTCTTC. Translation: CASSNTRGDEQFF.

About this clonotype itself: Since a much larger clone is just one base distant, this may be a read error. The chain carries TRBV20-1 and TRBJ2-1, with 10 bases aligning to TRBD2. Trimming cost V 3 bases and J 6 bases; bases outside gene matches: 8. Germline V gives CDR1 DFQATT, CDR2 SNEGSKA (reference sequence). This CDR3 region has 15 residues. CDR3 nucleotide sequence: TGCAGTGCTAGCCAAGCGGGAGGGCTTGGCAATGAGCAGTTCTTC. It yields the protein CSASQAGGLGNEQFF.

Points on this clonotype: One base away lies a much larger clone, so this may be a sequencing read error. This chain connects TRBV7-9 to TRBJ2-7; 11 positions match TRBD2. The CDR3 has 14 amino acids. Per germline, CDR1 SEHNR and CDR2 FQNEAQ (reference sequence). The CDR3, as DNA: TGTGCCAGCAGCTTGGAACTAGCGGGAGTGGAGCGGTACTTC. The encoded protein is CASSLELAGVERYF.

This clonotype was counted between two and nine times. The genes are TRBV7-9 and TRBJ2-1; D not resolved. The CDR3 runs to 11 residues. Germline assignment: CDR1 SEHNR and CDR2 FQNEAQ (reference sequence). V lost 4 bases and J lost 10, with 8 bases in between. CDR3 sequence (DNA): TGTGCCAGCAGCTCTTCCAGGGAGCAGTTCTTC. Protein sequence: CASSSSREQFF.

V gene TRBV6-5 combines with J gene TRBJ1-5; D may be TRBD1 (6 bases). This CDR3 region has 15 residues. V dropped 0 bases and J dropped 7 bases, with 13 bases sitting between them. CDR1 and CDR2 (germline): MNHEY, SVGAGI. This CDR3 is CASSYSMGAGQPQHF. CDR3 coding DNA: TGTGCCAGCAGTTACTCTATGGGGGCGGGACAGCCCCAGCATTTT.

This clonotype was observed a handful of times. The J gene is TRBJ1-4, the V gene TRBV6-2 or TRBV6-3; 9 bases align to TRBD1. The germline V gene encodes CDR1 MNHEY and CDR2 SVGEGT. This CDR3 spans 19 amino acids. V was pared by 0 bases and J by 0 bases, with 8 bases of the junction left unmatched. This CDR3 reads CASSYSISGQGTTNEKLFF. Written as DNA, the CDR3 is TGTGCCAGCAGTTACTCGATATCGGGACAGGGAACAACTAATGAAAAACTGTTTTTT.